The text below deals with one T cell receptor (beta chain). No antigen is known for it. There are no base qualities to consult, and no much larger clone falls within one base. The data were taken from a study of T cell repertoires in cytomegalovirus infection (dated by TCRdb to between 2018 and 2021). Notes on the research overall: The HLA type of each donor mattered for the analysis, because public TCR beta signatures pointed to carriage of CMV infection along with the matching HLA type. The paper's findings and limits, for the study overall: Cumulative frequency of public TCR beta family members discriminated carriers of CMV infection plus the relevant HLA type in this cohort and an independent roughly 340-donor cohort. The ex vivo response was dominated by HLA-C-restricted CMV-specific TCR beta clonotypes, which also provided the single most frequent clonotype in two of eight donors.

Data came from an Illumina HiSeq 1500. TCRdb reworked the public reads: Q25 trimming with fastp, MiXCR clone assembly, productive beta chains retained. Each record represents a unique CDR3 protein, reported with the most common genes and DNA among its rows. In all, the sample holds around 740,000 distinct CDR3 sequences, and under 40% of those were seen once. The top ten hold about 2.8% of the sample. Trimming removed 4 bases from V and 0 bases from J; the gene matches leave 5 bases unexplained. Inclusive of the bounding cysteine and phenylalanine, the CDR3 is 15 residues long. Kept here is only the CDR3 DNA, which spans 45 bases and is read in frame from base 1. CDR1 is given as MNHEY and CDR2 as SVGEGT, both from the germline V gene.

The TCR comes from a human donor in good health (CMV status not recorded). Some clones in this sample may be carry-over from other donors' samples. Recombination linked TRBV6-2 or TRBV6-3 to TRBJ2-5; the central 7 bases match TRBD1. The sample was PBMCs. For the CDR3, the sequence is CASSSAGQDQETQYF. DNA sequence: TGTGCCAGCAGTTCGGCAGGACAGGACCAAGAGACCCAGTACTTC.